Listed below are T cell receptor beta chains from one sample, sequenced in a study of blood T cells in healthy people across ages. TCRdb reanalysed the 5' RACE reads using MiXCR and keeps one entry per CDR3 protein. The sample consists of more than 550,000 distinct CDR3 sequences, about a fifth of them appearing once. Sequencing used blood. All receptors come from a man aged 70 or older in good health. CDR3s include the opening cysteine and the closing phenylalanine or tryptophan. Each record gives: clone size, D gene, J gene, CDR3 length, V gene, CDR3 protein, CDR3 DNA. A D gene is named only where the DNA matches it firmly. Not all rows give a size; the values are once, few, many and, for expanded clones, a class.

>few|NA|TRBJ2-7|14|TRBV28
CASTPGPRTREQYF
TGTGCCAGCACCCCCGGGCCCCGGACGCGTGAGCAGTACTTC
>NA|NA|TRBJ2-4|13|TRBV12-3/TRBV12-4
CASSYDTGNIQYF
TGTGCCAGCAGTTATGACACGGGCAACATTCAGTACTTC
>few|NA|TRBJ2-6|17|TRBV5-1
CASSLETWGSGANVLTF
TGCGCCAGCAGCTTGGAAACCTGGGGATCTGGGGCCAACGTCCTGACTTTC
>many|NA|TRBJ1-6|17|TRBV5-6
CASSLGPGEFYNSPLHF
TGTGCCAGCAGCTTGGGGCCGGGGGAATTCTATAATTCACCCCTCCACTTT
>many|NA|TRBJ1-4|17|TRBV15
CATSRSFDRGFNEKLFF
TGTGCCACCAGCAGATCATTCGACCGGGGGTTTAATGAAAAACTGTTTTTT
>few|NA|TRBJ1-1|15|TRBV7-2
CASSLVGIGATEAFF
TGTGCCAGCAGCTTAGTGGGTATAGGCGCCACTGAAGCTTTCTTT
>NA|NA|TRBJ1-2|14|TRBV6-2/TRBV6-3
CASSPSDRFYGYTF
TGTGCCAGCAGCCCTTCCGACAGATTCTATGGCTACACCTTC
>NA|TRBD2|TRBJ2-7|15|TRBV20-1
CSALERGEGWYEQYF
TGCAGTGCTTTAGAGCGGGGGGAAGGTTGGTACGAGCAGTACTTC
>few|TRBD1|TRBJ1-2|15|TRBV13
CASSSGQGKGYGYTF
TGTGCCAGCAGCTCCGGACAGGGAAAGGGGTATGGCTACACCTTC
>NA|TRBD1|TRBJ1-2|14|TRBV15
CATSKSTGGYGYTF
TGTGCCACCAGCAAATCCACAGGGGGCTACGGCTACACCTTC
>few|NA|TRBJ2-5|13|TRBV7-9
CASSPDGGETQYF
TGTGCCAGCAGCCCAGATGGCGGAGAGACCCAGTACTTC
>many|NA|TRBJ1-6|14|TRBV12-3/TRBV12-4
CASTKAGLWSPLHF
TGTGCCAGCACCAAGGCGGGTCTATGGTCACCCCTCCACTTT
>NA|NA|TRBJ2-1|11|TRBV24-1
CATSRNNEQFF
TGTGCCACCAGTCGTAACAATGAGCAGTTCTTC
>NA|TRBD2|TRBJ2-1|16|TRBV4-2
CASRPSSGGPYNEQFF
TGTGCCAGCCGACCATCTAGCGGGGGGCCCTACAATGAGCAGTTCTTC
>few|NA|TRBJ1-6|15|TRBV12-3/TRBV12-4
CASSMDRRNNSPLHF
TGTGCCAGCAGTATGGACCGGCGGAATAATTCACCCCTCCACTTT
>many|NA|TRBJ2-4|16|TRBV5-1
CASSRGQRSAKNIQYF
TGCGCCAGCAGCCGAGGACAGCGCTCCGCCAAAAACATTCAGTACTTC
>NA|TRBD1|TRBJ1-1|17|TRBV5-6
CASSLTGTADMNTEAFF
TGTGCCAGCAGCTTAACCGGGACAGCAGACATGAACACTGAAGCTTTCTTT
>NA|TRBD2|TRBJ2-1|19|TRBV5-1
CASSLVATSGGPDLYEQFF
TGCGCCAGCAGCTTGGTGGCTACTAGCGGGGGGCCAGATTTATATGAGCAGTTCTTC
>few|NA|TRBJ1-1|15|TRBV6-6
CASRPPGGEGTEAFF
TGTGCCAGCAGACCTCCGGGGGGCGAGGGCACTGAAGCTTTCTTT
>few|TRBD1|TRBJ1-1|12|TRBV12-3/TRBV12-4
CASSRDRGRAFF
TGTGCCAGCAGTAGGGACAGGGGGAGAGCTTTCTTT
>few|NA|TRBJ2-2|15|TRBV18
CASSREFSNTGELFF
TGTGCCAGCTCACGGGAGTTCTCGAACACCGGGGAGCTGTTTTTT
>few|NA|TRBJ1-2|13|TRBV30
CAWGRDRPRGYTF
TGTGCCTGGGGACGCGACAGGCCGAGAGGCTACACCTTC
>few|NA|TRBJ2-3|12|TRBV3-1
CASSHLGDTQYF
TGTGCCAGCAGCCACCTGGGGGATACGCAGTATTTT
>NA|NA|TRBJ1-2|13|TRBV20-1
CSARQQENYGYTF
TGCAGTGCTAGACAACAAGAGAACTATGGCTACACCTTC
>few|NA|TRBJ1-1|13|TRBV20-1
CSASPSGTAEAFF
TGCAGTGCCAGCCCTAGCGGAACGGCTGAAGCTTTCTTT
>few|TRBD1|TRBJ2-3|14|TRBV7-2
CASSLDRAVNTQYF
TGTGCCAGCAGCTTGGACAGGGCGGTGAATACGCAGTATTTT
>few|NA|TRBJ1-1|15|TRBV5-1
CASRSVGEGNTEAFF
TGCGCCAGCAGGAGTGTCGGGGAGGGGAACACTGAAGCTTTCTTT
>NA|TRBD1|TRBJ1-4|16|TRBV3-1
CASSQDIGQGREKLFF
TGTGCCAGCAGCCAAGATATAGGACAGGGTCGGGAAAAACTGTTTTTT
>many|NA|TRBJ2-5|11|TRBV11-2
CASRSGETQYF
TGTGCCAGCAGATCTGGGGAGACCCAGTACTTC
>NA|NA|TRBJ1-6|15|TRBV7-3
CASSLTAGLGSPLHF
TGTGCCAGCAGCTTAACGGCAGGGCTAGGTTCACCCCTCCACTTT
>NA|TRBD1|TRBJ1-2|11|TRBV29-1
CSVGTGNGYTF
TGCAGCGTGGGGACAGGGAATGGCTACACCTTC
>NA|TRBD1|TRBJ1-4|18|TRBV6-1
CASSEKAGGVVRREKLFF
TGTGCCAGCAGTGAAAAAGCAGGGGGCGTAGTTCGTCGAGAAAAACTGTTTTTT
>many|NA|TRBJ2-5|13|TRBV29-1
CSVERRDQETQYF
TGCAGCGTTGAACGCAGGGACCAAGAGACCCAGTACTTC
>few|NA|TRBJ2-3|14|TRBV7-9
CASSSFLSTDTQYF
TGTGCCAGCAGCTCCTTTCTCAGCACAGATACGCAGTATTTT
>NA|TRBD1|TRBJ2-7|14|TRBV19
CASSPRQGTGEQYF
TGTGCCAGTAGTCCCCGACAGGGAACAGGCGAGCAGTACTTC
>few|NA|TRBJ2-5|13|TRBV5-1
CASSSDSTQTQYF
TGCGCCAGCAGCTCAGACAGCACACAGACCCAGTACTTC
>NA|NA|TRBJ1-2|14|TRBV4-1
CASSQGDSRDGYTF
TGCGCCAGCAGCCAAGGTGACAGTAGGGATGGCTACACCTTC
>NA|TRBD1|TRBJ1-2|16|TRBV6-1
CASSTFGDRTNYGYTF
TGTGCCAGCAGCACGTTTGGGGACAGGACTAACTATGGCTACACCTTC
>many|NA|TRBJ1-4|12|TRBV29-1
CSVAATNEKLFF
TGCAGCGTTGCTGCAACTAATGAAAAACTGTTTTTT
>NA|TRBD1|TRBJ1-5|15|TRBV15
CATSRDRQRNQPQHF
TGTGCCACCAGCAGGGACAGGCAACGTAATCAGCCCCAGCATTTT
>NA|NA|TRBJ2-1|12|TRBV11-1
CASSGRRLEQFF
TGTGCCAGCAGCGGGCGCCGATTGGAGCAGTTCTTC
>once|NA|TRBJ1-1|14|TRBV12-3/TRBV12-4
CASSLLTVNTEAFF
TGTGCCAGCAGTCTGCTGACGGTAAACACTGAAGCTTTCTTT
>few|TRBD2|TRBJ2-3|16|TRBV7-2
CASSPTSGTRRDTQYF
TGTGCCAGCAGCCCGACTAGCGGAACCCGGAGGGATACGCAGTATTTT
>NA|NA|TRBJ2-5|14|TRBV20-1
CSARDWTIQETQYF
TGCAGTGCTAGAGATTGGACGATTCAAGAGACCCAGTACTTC
>NA|NA|TRBJ2-4|16|TRBV7-9
CASSLVRGLAKNIQYF
TGTGCCAGCAGCTTAGTACGGGGGTTAGCCAAAAACATTCAGTACTTC
>NA|NA|TRBJ1-1|15|TRBV24-1
CATSDGTGIGTEAFF
TGTGCCACCAGTGACGGAACAGGGATAGGGACTGAAGCTTTCTTT
>NA|TRBD1|TRBJ2-6|17|TRBV12-3/TRBV12-4
CASSQTGGISGANVLTF
TGTGCCAGCAGTCAAACAGGGGGGATTTCTGGGGCCAACGTCCTGACTTTC
>NA|NA|TRBJ2-7|16|TRBV5-5
CASCPGTSTFDDEQYF
TGTGCCAGTTGTCCCGGGACAAGCACTTTTGATGACGAGCAGTACTTC
>NA|NA|TRBJ2-5|12|TRBV12-5
CASGLAGGTQYF
TGTGCTAGTGGTTTGGCTGGAGGGACCCAGTACTTC
>NA|NA|TRBJ1-2|14|TRBV20-1
CSARDLRRVDGYTF
TGCAGTGCTAGAGATCTCAGGAGGGTTGATGGCTACACCTTC
>NA|NA|TRBJ2-7|14|TRBV5-1
CASSPVPDLYEQYF
TGCGCCAGCAGCCCGGTTCCCGATCTTTACGAGCAGTACTTC
>NA|NA|TRBJ2-1|16|TRBV14
CASSQDEFADVNEQFF
TGTGCCAGCAGCCAAGATGAGTTCGCTGACGTCAATGAGCAGTTCTTC
>NA|NA|TRBJ1-4|17|TRBV5-1
CASSPEGSWGTNEKLFF
TGCGCCAGCAGCCCGGAGGGGTCCTGGGGGACTAATGAAAAACTGTTTTTT
>NA|TRBD1|TRBJ1-1|14|TRBV25-1
CASSAFIQGAEAFF
TGTGCCAGCAGTGCTTTCATACAGGGGGCTGAAGCTTTCTTT
>few|NA|TRBJ2-5|14|TRBV9
CASSVQGSMETQYF
TGTGCCAGCAGCGTACAGGGGAGCATGGAGACCCAGTACTTC
>NA|NA|TRBJ1-2|15|TRBV20-1
CSARGRGEVNYGYTF
TGCAGTGCTAGAGGTCGGGGAGAGGTTAACTATGGCTACACCTTC
>NA|NA|TRBJ2-1|17|TRBV5-1
CASSWSRGKGSYNEQFF
TGCGCCAGCAGCTGGAGCAGGGGAAAGGGCTCCTACAATGAGCAGTTCTTC
>NA|NA|TRBJ2-7|14|TRBV7-9
CASSLVATTYEQYF
TGTGCCAGCAGCTTAGTTGCGACCACCTACGAGCAGTACTTC
>NA|NA|TRBJ1-1|14|TRBV6-2/TRBV6-3
CASRRSDGYTEAFF
TGTGCCAGCAGACGATCCGACGGATACACTGAAGCTTTCTTT